A selection of T cell receptor beta chains follows, all from one sample in a study of blood T cells in healthy people across ages. TCRdb reanalysed the 5' RACE reads using MiXCR and keeps one entry per CDR3 protein. The data show some 550,000 distinct CDR3 sequences, roughly 43% seen once. Sequenced: blood. These receptors all stem from a man older than 75 in good health. Each CDR3 is given with its conserved first and last residue. Fields, in order: CDR3 DNA, CDR3 protein, clone size, CDR3 length, V gene, J gene, D gene. The D gene is left open where the match is weak. The listing skips clone size in some rows; elsewhere it reads once, few, many or a size class.

CDR3nt: TGCGCCAGCAGCTCAAGGGACAGGAGGGAAAAACTGTTTTTT; CDR3aa: CASSSRDRREKLFF; abundance: -; len: 14; v_gene: TRBV5-1; j_gene: TRBJ1-4; d_gene: TRBD1
CDR3nt: TGTGCCACCAGCCAATCCGGGCATGAGCAGTTCTTC; CDR3aa: CATSQSGHEQFF; abundance: -; len: 12; v_gene: TRBV15; j_gene: TRBJ2-1; d_gene: -
CDR3nt: TGTGCCAGCAGCCGAAAGACTAGCGGAAGCAATGAGCAGTTCTTC; CDR3aa: CASSRKTSGSNEQFF; abundance: -; len: 15; v_gene: TRBV11-1; j_gene: TRBJ2-1; d_gene: TRBD2
CDR3nt: TGCAGTGCTAGAGATGGTAGCGGGAGGGCCGGCACAGATACGCAGTATTTT; CDR3aa: CSARDGSGRAGTDTQYF; abundance: few; len: 17; v_gene: TRBV20-1; j_gene: TRBJ2-3; d_gene: TRBD2
CDR3nt: TGCAGCGTTGTAAGGACAGGGGGGCAAGAGACCCAGTACTTC; CDR3aa: CSVVRTGGQETQYF; abundance: -; len: 14; v_gene: TRBV29-1; j_gene: TRBJ2-5; d_gene: TRBD1
CDR3nt: TGTGCCAGCAGCTTAGAAGTGATACGGGTCCATGAGCAGTTCTTC; CDR3aa: CASSLEVIRVHEQFF; abundance: -; len: 15; v_gene: TRBV7-9; j_gene: TRBJ2-1; d_gene: -
CDR3nt: TGTGCCAGCAGCTTAGGGGCCTCTAGCGGGAGAGTAGATACGCAGTATTTT; CDR3aa: CASSLGASSGRVDTQYF; abundance: -; len: 17; v_gene: TRBV7-9; j_gene: TRBJ2-3; d_gene: TRBD2
CDR3nt: TGTGCCAGCAGCCAGCGAGCGGGAGCTAATGAGCAGTACTTC; CDR3aa: CASSQRAGANEQYF; abundance: -; len: 14; v_gene: TRBV3-1; j_gene: TRBJ2-5; d_gene: TRBD2
CDR3nt: TGTGCCAGCAGTTTATTAGGAACAGGGGCTTTCTTT; CDR3aa: CASSLLGTGAFF; abundance: -; len: 12; v_gene: TRBV28; j_gene: TRBJ1-1; d_gene: -
CDR3nt: TGTGCCAGCAGTCCCGGACAAACTGGGGAGACCCAGTACTTC; CDR3aa: CASSPGQTGETQYF; abundance: -; len: 14; v_gene: TRBV6-2/TRBV6-3; j_gene: TRBJ2-5; d_gene: -
CDR3nt: TGCAGTGTCAACCCCATACCAACACACGGCTACACCTTC; CDR3aa: CSVNPIPTHGYTF; abundance: few; len: 13; v_gene: TRBV20-1; j_gene: TRBJ1-2; d_gene: -
CDR3nt: TGTGCCAGCAGCTTCTCCTATCCTATGGGAGCTTCTCAAGAGACCCAGTACTTC; CDR3aa: CASSFSYPMGASQETQYF; abundance: -; len: 18; v_gene: TRBV5-5; j_gene: TRBJ2-5; d_gene: -
CDR3nt: TGCAGTGCTAGAGTTCCTAAGGCCGTCTTACGTTCAGATACGCAGTATTTT; CDR3aa: CSARVPKAVLRSDTQYF; abundance: -; len: 17; v_gene: TRBV20-1; j_gene: TRBJ2-3; d_gene: -
CDR3nt: TGTGCCTGGAGTGTCGGACAGGGGGCTAACGAGCAGTACTTC; CDR3aa: CAWSVGQGANEQYF; abundance: -; len: 14; v_gene: TRBV30; j_gene: TRBJ2-7; d_gene: TRBD1
CDR3nt: TGTGCCACCAGTGGCTGGCAGGGGGATGAGCAGTACTTC; CDR3aa: CATSGWQGDEQYF; abundance: -; len: 13; v_gene: TRBV24-1; j_gene: TRBJ2-7; d_gene: TRBD1
CDR3nt: TGTGCCAGCAGCGTTGGCAGATCGGGCACCGGGGAGCTGTTTTTT; CDR3aa: CASSVGRSGTGELFF; abundance: -; len: 15; v_gene: TRBV9; j_gene: TRBJ2-2; d_gene: -
CDR3nt: TGTGCCATCAGTGGAACAGGGGGCGTCGGGAATGAGCAGTTCTTC; CDR3aa: CAISGTGGVGNEQFF; abundance: -; len: 15; v_gene: TRBV10-3; j_gene: TRBJ2-1; d_gene: TRBD1
CDR3nt: TGTGCCAGCAGCGTAACCACGGCCCGAGGTGAGCAGTTCTTC; CDR3aa: CASSVTTARGEQFF; abundance: many; len: 14; v_gene: TRBV9; j_gene: TRBJ2-1; d_gene: -
CDR3nt: TGCAGTGCTAGAGACCTTCAGGGGGCTGATACTGAAGCTTTCTTT; CDR3aa: CSARDLQGADTEAFF; abundance: -; len: 15; v_gene: TRBV20-1; j_gene: TRBJ1-1; d_gene: TRBD1
CDR3nt: TGTGCCAGCAGCTTATTTCATTTATCTCGGGTAGCTTTCTTT; CDR3aa: CASSLFHLSRVAFF; abundance: -; len: 14; v_gene: TRBV7-9; j_gene: TRBJ1-1; d_gene: -
CDR3nt: TGTGCCACCAGCAGAGATTTATACCAAGGCAGCGGAAAACTGTTTTTT; CDR3aa: CATSRDLYQGSGKLFF; abundance: -; len: 16; v_gene: TRBV15; j_gene: TRBJ1-4; d_gene: -
CDR3nt: TGTGCCAGCAGGCTGTTGGGGGGCGAGCAGTACTTC; CDR3aa: CASRLLGGEQYF; abundance: few; len: 12; v_gene: TRBV12-3/TRBV12-4; j_gene: TRBJ2-7; d_gene: -
CDR3nt: TGCAGCGTTAAGCAGTTGTCTGGGGCCAACGTCCTGACTTTC; CDR3aa: CSVKQLSGANVLTF; abundance: -; len: 14; v_gene: TRBV29-1; j_gene: TRBJ2-6; d_gene: -
CDR3nt: TGTGCCAGCAGTTACCTTTGGGACAGATCACAAGAGACCCAGTACTTC; CDR3aa: CASSYLWDRSQETQYF; abundance: -; len: 16; v_gene: TRBV6-2/TRBV6-3; j_gene: TRBJ2-5; d_gene: TRBD1
CDR3nt: TGTGCCAGCAGCCCGCACGCTCTAGCGGGAGGGGGGAATGAGCAGTTCTTC; CDR3aa: CASSPHALAGGGNEQFF; abundance: -; len: 17; v_gene: TRBV7-2; j_gene: TRBJ2-1; d_gene: TRBD2
CDR3nt: TGTGCCAGCAGTGCAACTAGGGGGGGCAATGAGCAGTTCTTC; CDR3aa: CASSATRGGNEQFF; abundance: -; len: 14; v_gene: TRBV12-3/TRBV12-4; j_gene: TRBJ2-1; d_gene: -
CDR3nt: TGTGCCAGCAGCTGGACTAGCCCTGAACAGTTCTTC; CDR3aa: CASSWTSPEQFF; abundance: -; len: 12; v_gene: TRBV11-2; j_gene: TRBJ2-1; d_gene: TRBD2
CDR3nt: TGTGCCAGCAGCGCCGCCGGGACTAGCTACAATGAGCAGTTCTTC; CDR3aa: CASSAAGTSYNEQFF; abundance: few; len: 15; v_gene: TRBV9; j_gene: TRBJ2-1; d_gene: TRBD2
CDR3nt: TGTGCCAGCAGCTTAGCAGCAAATAGGCCCTACGAGCAGTACTTC; CDR3aa: CASSLAANRPYEQYF; abundance: -; len: 15; v_gene: TRBV7-2; j_gene: TRBJ2-7; d_gene: -
CDR3nt: TGCGCCAGCAGCTTGGCCGGCAGCGGGCATGAGCAGTTCTTC; CDR3aa: CASSLAGSGHEQFF; abundance: -; len: 14; v_gene: TRBV5-1; j_gene: TRBJ2-1; d_gene: -
CDR3nt: TGTGCCAACTCTCCCACTGAGCAGTTCTTC; CDR3aa: CANSPTEQFF; abundance: -; len: 10; v_gene: TRBV12-3/TRBV12-4; j_gene: TRBJ2-1; d_gene: -
CDR3nt: TGTGCCAGCAGCCCTCGGACAGGCCGAAACGCTATACGGCAACCTCTACCTTCCTACGAGCAGTACTTC; CDR3aa: CASSPRTGRNAIRQPLPSYEQYF; abundance: -; len: 23; v_gene: TRBV3-1; j_gene: TRBJ2-7; d_gene: TRBD1
CDR3nt: TGTGCCAGCACCCCCATAGGGCAGGGGGAATTATCTAACTATGGCTACACCTTC; CDR3aa: CASTPIGQGELSNYGYTF; abundance: -; len: 18; v_gene: TRBV28; j_gene: TRBJ1-2; d_gene: TRBD1